This TCR beta chain was obtained from a study of spatial heterogeneity in lung cancer. Study-wide context: The authors sequenced available follow-up PBMC samples, taken a median of roughly 24 months after resection. There were consistently more beta-chain sequences detected than alpha-chain sequences. The study observed each unique TCR and UMI combination more than ten times on average in raw reads.

Single TCR cDNA molecules each had their own unique molecular identifier. TCRdb called the 5' RACE reads again in MiXCR, with one record for every CDR3 protein. Among about 52,000 distinct CDR3 sequences listed, 6% to 8.5% were seen once. Sample time point: blood at routine non-recurrence follow-up after resection. Sequencing covered unsorted whole RNA taken from tumor, nontumor lung or frozen PBMC. V was pared by 0 bases and J by 8 bases, with 19 bases between. CDR1 and CDR2 from the germline V gene are LGHDT and YNNKEL (reference sequence). This CDR3 contains 16 residues. The receptor was isolated from a female donor with early-stage non-small cell lung cancer. Sequenced here: PBMCs, sampled at follow-up. The V call is TRBV3-1, the J call TRBJ1-2; D is undetermined. The CDR3 spells CASSQDVWQIPRGYTF. CDR3 bases: TGTGCCAGCAGCCAAGACGTTTGGCAGATCCCCCGGGGCTACACCTTC. The full variable domain, rest sourced from reference TRBV3-1 and TRBJ1-2, is DTAVSQTPKYLVTQMGNDKSIKCEQNLGHDTMYWYKQDSKKFLKIMFSYNNKELIINETVPNRFSPKSPDKAHLNLHINSLELGDSAVYFCASSQDVWQIPRGYTFGSGTRLTVV.